This T cell receptor (beta chain) was identified during a study of control samples from healthy donors and cancer patients. Clones were sequenced by immunoSEQ multiplex PCR, and TCRdb holds only the in-frame ones, with some missing. Of about 140,000 clones listed, around nine tenths are singletons. Sequenced material: blood. This receptor was taken from a man aged 18 to 30 in good health.

The CDR3 protein is CASSPYGGQETQYF. The CDR3 nucleotides read TGTGCCAGCAGCCCCTACGGGGGTCAAGAGACCCAGTACTTC. The chain employs TRBV11-2 and TRBJ2-5, with D tentatively TRBD2 (6 bases). The CDR3 is 14 residues long. The V and J ends lost 5 bases and 2 bases respectively, with 12 bases between them. Germline-derived CDR1 and CDR2 are SGHAT and FQNNGV.